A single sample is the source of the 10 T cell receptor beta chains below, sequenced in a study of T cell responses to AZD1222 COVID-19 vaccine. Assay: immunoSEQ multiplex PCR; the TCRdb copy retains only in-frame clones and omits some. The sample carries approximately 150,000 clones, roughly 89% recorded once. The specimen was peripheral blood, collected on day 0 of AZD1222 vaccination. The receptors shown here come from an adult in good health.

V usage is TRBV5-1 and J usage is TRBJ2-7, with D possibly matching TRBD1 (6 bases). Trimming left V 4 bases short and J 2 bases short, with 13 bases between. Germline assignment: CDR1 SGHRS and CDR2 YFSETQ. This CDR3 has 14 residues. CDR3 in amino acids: CASSILTGPYEQYF. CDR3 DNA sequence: TGCGCCAGCAGCATTTTGACAGGCCCCTACGAGCAGTACTTC.

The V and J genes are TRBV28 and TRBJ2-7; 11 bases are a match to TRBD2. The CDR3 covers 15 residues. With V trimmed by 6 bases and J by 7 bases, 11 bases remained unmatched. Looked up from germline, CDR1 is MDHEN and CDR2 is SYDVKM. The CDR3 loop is CASSQTTSGGWEQYF. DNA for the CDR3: TGTGCCAGCAGCCAAACTACTAGCGGGGGCTGGGAGCAGTACTTC.

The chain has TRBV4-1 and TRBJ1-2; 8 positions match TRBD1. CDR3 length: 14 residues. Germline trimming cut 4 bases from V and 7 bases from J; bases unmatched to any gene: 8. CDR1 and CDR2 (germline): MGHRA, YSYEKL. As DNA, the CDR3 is TGCGCCAGCAGCCGAGGAGACAGGGGCGGTGGCTACACCTTC. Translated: CASSRGDRGGGYTF.

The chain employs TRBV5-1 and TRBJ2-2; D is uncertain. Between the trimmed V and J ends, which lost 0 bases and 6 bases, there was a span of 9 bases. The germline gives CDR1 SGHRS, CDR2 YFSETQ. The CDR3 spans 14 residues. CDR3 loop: CASSLAPASGELFF. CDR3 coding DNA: TGCGCCAGCAGCTTGGCCCCAGCATCCGGGGAGCTGTTTTTT.

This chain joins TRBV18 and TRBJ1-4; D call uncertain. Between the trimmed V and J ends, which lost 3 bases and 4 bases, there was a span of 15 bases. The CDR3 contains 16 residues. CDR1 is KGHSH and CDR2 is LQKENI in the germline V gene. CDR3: CASSPAGSLYNEKLFF. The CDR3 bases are TGTGCCAGCTCACCCGCGGGGAGCCTTTATAATGAAAAACTGTTTTTT.

CDR3 sequence reads: CASSRQALGTF. The DNA of the CDR3 is TGTGCCAGCAGCCGACAGGCTCTGGGCACCTTC. The V and J genes are TRBV5-6 and TRBJ1-2; weak D call: TRBD1 (6 bases). Germline V gives CDR1 SGHDT, CDR2 YYEEEE. V dropped 4 bases and J dropped 13 bases, with 14 bases sitting between them. This CDR3 spans 11 amino acids.

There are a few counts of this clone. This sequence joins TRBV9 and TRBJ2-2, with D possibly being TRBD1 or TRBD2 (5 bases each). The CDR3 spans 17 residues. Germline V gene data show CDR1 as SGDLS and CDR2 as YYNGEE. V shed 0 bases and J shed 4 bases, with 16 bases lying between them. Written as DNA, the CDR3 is TGTGCCAGCAGCGTAGCTCGGGACCGGGTCGTCACCGGGGAGCTGTTTTTT. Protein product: CASSVARDRVVTGELFF.

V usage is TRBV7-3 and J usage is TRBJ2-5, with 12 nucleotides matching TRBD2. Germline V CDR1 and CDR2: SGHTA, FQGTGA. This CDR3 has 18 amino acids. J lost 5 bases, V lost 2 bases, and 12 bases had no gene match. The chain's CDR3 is CASSLAGRLAGGPETQYF. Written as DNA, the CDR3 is TGTGCCAGCAGCTTAGCCGGCCGCCTAGCGGGAGGGCCGGAGACCCAGTACTTC.

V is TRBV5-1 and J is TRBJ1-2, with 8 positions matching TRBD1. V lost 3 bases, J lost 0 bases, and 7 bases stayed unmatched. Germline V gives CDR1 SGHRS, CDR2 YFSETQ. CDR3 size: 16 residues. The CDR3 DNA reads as TGCGCCAGCAGCTATGGGGACAGGAATTCTAACTATGGCTACACCTTC. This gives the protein CASSYGDRNSNYGYTF. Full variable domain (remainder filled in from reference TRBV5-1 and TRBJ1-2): KAGVTQTPRYLIKTRGQQVTLSCSPISGHRSVSWYQQTPGQGLQFLFEYFSETQRNKGNFPGRFSGRQFSNSRSEMNVSTLELGDSALYLCASSYGDRNSNYGYTFGSGTRLTVV.

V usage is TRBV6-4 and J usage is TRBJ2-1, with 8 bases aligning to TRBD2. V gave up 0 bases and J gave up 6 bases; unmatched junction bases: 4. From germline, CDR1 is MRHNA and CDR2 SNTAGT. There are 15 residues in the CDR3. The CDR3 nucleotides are TGTGCCAGCAGTGACTCTGGGCTAGCGGGCAATGAGCAGTTCTTC. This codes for CASSDSGLAGNEQFF.